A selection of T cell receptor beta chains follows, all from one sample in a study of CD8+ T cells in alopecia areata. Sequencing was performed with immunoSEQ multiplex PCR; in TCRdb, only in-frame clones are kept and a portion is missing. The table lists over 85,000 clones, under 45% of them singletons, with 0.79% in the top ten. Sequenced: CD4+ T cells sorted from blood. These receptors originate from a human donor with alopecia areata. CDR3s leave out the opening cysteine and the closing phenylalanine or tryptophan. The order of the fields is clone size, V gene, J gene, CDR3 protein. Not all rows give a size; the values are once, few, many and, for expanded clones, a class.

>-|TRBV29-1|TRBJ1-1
SVYRGVDTEAF
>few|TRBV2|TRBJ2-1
ASIQDQNRVFF
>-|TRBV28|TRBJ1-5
ASSFLDRNQPQH
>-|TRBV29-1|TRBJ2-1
SFILPGANEQF
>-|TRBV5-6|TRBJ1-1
ASSSIRGRAEAF
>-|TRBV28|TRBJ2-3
ASSLADTDTQY
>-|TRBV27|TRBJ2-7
ASSFLAGAGSNEQY
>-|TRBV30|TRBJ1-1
AWSARNTEAF
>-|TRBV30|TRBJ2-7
AWRGPGTGVREQY
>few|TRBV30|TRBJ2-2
AFPKKIGGAGTGELF
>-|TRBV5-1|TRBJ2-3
ASSLEAVSTDTQY
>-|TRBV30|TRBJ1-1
AWGRRDTEAF
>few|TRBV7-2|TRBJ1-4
ASSSQGYEKLF
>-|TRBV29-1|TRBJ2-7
SVEMNRDQY
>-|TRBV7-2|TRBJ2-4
ASSARGPQNIQY
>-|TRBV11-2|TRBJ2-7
ASSRDRAYEQY
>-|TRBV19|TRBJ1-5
ASNRQSSNQPQH
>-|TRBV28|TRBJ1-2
ASSSTTGGRYGYT
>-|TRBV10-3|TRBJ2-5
AISDTGRQETQY
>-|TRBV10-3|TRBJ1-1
AISGRAGMNTEAF
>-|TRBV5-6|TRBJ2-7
ASSAFPSEQY
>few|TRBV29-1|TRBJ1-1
SVYRGNTEAF
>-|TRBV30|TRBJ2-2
AWMEAGNTGELF
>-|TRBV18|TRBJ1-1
ASSPQGDTEAF
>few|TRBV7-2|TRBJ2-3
ASSYSGLAGVPDTQY
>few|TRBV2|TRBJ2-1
ASSVEASGSLEQF
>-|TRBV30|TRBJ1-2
AWTPSGPWAGYT
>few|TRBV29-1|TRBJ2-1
SVRTGTSGFSSYNEQF
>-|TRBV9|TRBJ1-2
ASSESPSSGYT
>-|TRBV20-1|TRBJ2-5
SALQVTQY
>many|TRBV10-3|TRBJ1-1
AISERSDKAF
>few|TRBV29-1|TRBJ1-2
SARGQGALDYGYT
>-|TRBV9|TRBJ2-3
ASSRRDRTGTDTQY
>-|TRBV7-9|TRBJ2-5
ASSLGTGKETQY
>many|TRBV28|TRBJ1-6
ASSRDRVDSPLH
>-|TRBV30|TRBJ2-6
AWGRGAGANVLT
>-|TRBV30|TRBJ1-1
AWSVRQGDTEAF